The 7 T cell receptor beta chains presented below share a single source sample, sequenced in a study of long-term antiretroviral therapy in people with HIV. Researchers ran immunoSEQ v3.0 at survey level. The data were produced by immunoSEQ multiplex PCR, yet TCRdb's version contains in-frame clones alone and is incomplete. The sample lists roughly 42,000 clones, less than 90% occurring once. Source: unsorted PBMCs, taken 1.2 years after starting antiretroviral therapy. These receptors were obtained from a woman between 50 and 59 years old with HIV.

This clone came up a few times. The rearrangement uses TRBV4-1 and TRBJ1-5, with TRBD1 matching 9 bases. This CDR3 spans 16 amino acids. Germline V gene data show CDR1 as MGHRA and CDR2 as YSYEKL. V shed 0 bases and J 5 bases; nucleotides not matched to a gene: 5. CDR3 sequence: CASSQDSGQGDQPQHF. The DNA for the CDR3 is TGCGCCAGCAGCCAAGATTCGGGACAGGGCGATCAGCCCCAGCATTTT.

This chain connects TRBV9 to TRBJ2-1; 8 nucleotides agree with TRBD2. V lost 3 bases and J lost 7; bases outside the gene matches: 6. Germline V gene lookup returns CDR1 SGDLS and CDR2 YYNGEE. The length of the CDR3 is 14 residues. The CDR3: CASSGVAGLNEQFF. CDR3 nucleotide sequence: TGTGCCAGCAGCGGCGTAGCGGGGTTGAATGAGCAGTTCTTC.

The J gene is TRBJ1-6, the V gene TRBV6-5; the D is unclear. This CDR3 spans 16 amino acids. The V end lost 2 bases, the J end lost 7 bases, and 15 bases lay between the germline ends. CDR1 and CDR2 (germline): MNHEY, SVGAGI. The CDR3 spells CASSYMAVSTNSPLHF. The CDR3 DNA follows: TGTGCCAGCAGTTACATGGCCGTATCCACAAATTCACCCCTCCACTTT.

This clone occurred once. The chain couples TRBV2 to TRBJ1-5; TRBD1 matches at 7 bases. This CDR3 is 17 amino acids long. CDR1 SNHLY and CDR2 FYNNEI come from the germline V gene. V was clipped by 6 bases and J by 2 bases; unmatched bases: 13. The CDR3, as DNA: TGTGCCAGCAGGTCCAGACAGGGCGTTAGGGGCAATCAGCCCCAGCATTTT. It encodes CASRSRQGVRGNQPQHF.

The chain employs TRBV2 and TRBJ2-7; TRBD1 is a possible D gene (5 bases). CDR1 is SNHLY, CDR2 FYNNEI, per germline. V was pared by 6 bases and J by 0 bases, with 9 bases between. The CDR3 contains 13 residues. As DNA, the CDR3 is TGTGCCAGCAGGAGACAGAGCTCCTACGAGCAGTACTTC. This encodes CASRRQSSYEQYF.

The rearrangement joins TRBV7-3 to TRBJ2-5; no definite D call. This CDR3 is 15 amino acids long. With 2 bases removed from V and 2 bases from J, the gap between germline ends came to 12 bases. CDR1 and CDR2 (germline): SGHTA, FQGTGA. CDR3 in amino acids: CASSLLVQAQETQYF. The CDR3 bases are TGTGCCAGCAGCTTATTGGTCCAGGCTCAAGAGACCCAGTACTTC. Full variable domain (remainder filled in from reference TRBV7-3 and TRBJ2-5): GAGVSQTPSNKVTEKGKYVELRCDPISGHTALYWYRQSLGQGPEFLIYFQGTGAADDSGLPNDRFFAVRPEGSVSTLKIQRTERGDSAVYLCASSLLVQAQETQYFGPGTRLLVL.

This clone is a singleton in its sample. This chain uses TRBV12-5 with TRBJ1-2, with a weak D call TRBD1 (6 bases). The CDR3 consists of 16 residues. With 0 bases removed from V and 4 bases from J, the gap between germline ends came to 15 bases. CDR1 and CDR2 from the germline V gene are LGHNT and FRNRAP. This chain's CDR3 is CASGLVAGDGLYGYTF. The CDR3 DNA reads TGTGCTAGTGGTTTGGTGGCAGGGGACGGGCTCTATGGCTACACCTTC.